The T cell receptor (beta chain) under discussion was sequenced for a study of immune evolution from preneoplasia to lung adenocarcinoma. The study, taken as a whole, reports: Later-stage lesions appeared to have more T cells, more diversity, less clonality. From normal lung to invasive adenocarcinoma, top clone frequencies appeared to decrease.

Sequencing was performed with immunoSEQ multiplex PCR; in TCRdb, only in-frame clones are kept and a portion is missing. The sample includes approximately 9,500 clones, nearly 90% of them seen just once. About this clone itself: Antigen unknown.

Germline CDR1 is MDHEN and CDR2 is SYDVKM. Trimming cost V 6 bases and J 3 bases, with 16 bases left between them. This CDR3 is 15 amino acids long. Input material: FFPE invasive lung adenocarcinoma tissue. The V call is TRBV28, the J call TRBJ2-3; D remains ambiguous. The sequence derives from an older person with invasive lung adenocarcinoma. The CDR3 DNA reads as TGTGCCAGCAGCCCCCCGGCCCGCTTGACAGATACGCAGTATTTT. Its translation: CASSPPARLTDTQYF.